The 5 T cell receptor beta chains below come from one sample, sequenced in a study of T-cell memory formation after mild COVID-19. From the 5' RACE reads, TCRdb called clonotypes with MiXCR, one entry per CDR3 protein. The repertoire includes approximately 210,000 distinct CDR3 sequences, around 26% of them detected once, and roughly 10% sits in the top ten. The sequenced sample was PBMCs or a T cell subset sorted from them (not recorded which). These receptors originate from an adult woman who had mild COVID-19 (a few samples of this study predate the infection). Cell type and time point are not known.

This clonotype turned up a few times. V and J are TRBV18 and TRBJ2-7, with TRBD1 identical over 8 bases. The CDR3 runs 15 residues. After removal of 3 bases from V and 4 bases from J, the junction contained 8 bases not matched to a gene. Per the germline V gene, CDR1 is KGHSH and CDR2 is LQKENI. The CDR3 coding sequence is TGTGCCAGCTCACCGGGCGGGCAGGGGGCATACGAGCAGTACTTC. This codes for CASSPGGQGAYEQYF.

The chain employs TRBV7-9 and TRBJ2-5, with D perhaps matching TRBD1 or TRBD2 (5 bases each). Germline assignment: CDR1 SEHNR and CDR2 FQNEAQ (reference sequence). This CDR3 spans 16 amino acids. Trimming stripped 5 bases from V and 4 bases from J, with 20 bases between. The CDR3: CASSPQGRIPGETQYF. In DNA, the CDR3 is TGTGCCAGCAGCCCCCAGGGACGTATCCCCGGAGAGACCCAGTACTTC.

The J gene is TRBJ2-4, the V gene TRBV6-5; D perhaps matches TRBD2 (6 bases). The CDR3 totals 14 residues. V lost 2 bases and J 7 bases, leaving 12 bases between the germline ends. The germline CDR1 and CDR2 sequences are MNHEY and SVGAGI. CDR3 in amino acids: CASSYGGTPNIQYF. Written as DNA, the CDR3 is TGTGCCAGCAGTTACGGCGGGACTCCTAACATTCAGTACTTC.

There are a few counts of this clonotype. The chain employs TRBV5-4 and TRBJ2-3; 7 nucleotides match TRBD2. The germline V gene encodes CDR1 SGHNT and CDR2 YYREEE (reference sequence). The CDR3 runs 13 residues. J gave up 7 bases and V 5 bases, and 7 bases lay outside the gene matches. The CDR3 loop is CASRQPGGNTQYF. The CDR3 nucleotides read TGTGCCAGCAGGCAACCCGGGGGGAATACGCAGTATTTT.

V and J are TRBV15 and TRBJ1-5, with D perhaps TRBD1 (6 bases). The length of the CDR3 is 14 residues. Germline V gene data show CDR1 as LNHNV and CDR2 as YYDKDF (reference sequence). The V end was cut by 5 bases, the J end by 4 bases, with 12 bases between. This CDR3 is CATSLDRLNQPQHF. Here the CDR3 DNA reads TGTGCCACCAGCCTAGACAGGCTGAATCAGCCCCAGCATTTT.